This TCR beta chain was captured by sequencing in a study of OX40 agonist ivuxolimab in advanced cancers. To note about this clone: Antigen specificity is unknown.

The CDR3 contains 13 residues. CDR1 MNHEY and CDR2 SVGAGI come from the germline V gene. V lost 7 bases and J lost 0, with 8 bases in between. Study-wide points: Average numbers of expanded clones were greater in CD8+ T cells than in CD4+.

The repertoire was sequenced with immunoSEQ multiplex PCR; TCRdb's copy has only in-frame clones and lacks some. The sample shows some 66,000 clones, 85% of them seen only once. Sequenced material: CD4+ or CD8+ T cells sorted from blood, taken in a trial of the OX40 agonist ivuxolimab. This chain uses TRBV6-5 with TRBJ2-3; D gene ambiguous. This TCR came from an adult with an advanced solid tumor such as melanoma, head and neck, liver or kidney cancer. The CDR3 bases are TGTGCCAGCAAGGACCATAGCACAGATACGCAGTATTTT. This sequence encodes CASKDHSTDTQYF.